The clone carrying this T cell receptor beta chain was counted between two and nine times. Its antigen is unidentified. For Graves' hyperthyroidism to be stable, ophthalmopathy could not progress within 18 months. Patients with uncontrolled infections, other autoimmune diseases, pregnancy or lactation were excluded. This sample is drawn from a study of T cells in Graves' hyperthyroidism and ophthalmopathy. Amplified regions were TCR beta CDR3 sequences from RNA transcripts. A set of HTBI primers served as the primers for a first-round RT-PCR of the TCR CDR3. TCRdb ran MiXCR on the multiplex PCR reads and lists one entry per CDR3 protein. The sample contains under 400,000 distinct CDR3 sequences, 15% to 20% of which appear only once. The CDR3 has 16 amino acids. Germline-derived CDR1 and CDR2 are MNHEY and SMNVEV (reference sequence). The trim removed 1 base at V and 9 bases at J, leaving 8 bases unmatched.

Study results and caveats: The model made its ophthalmopathy prediction, and onset followed a median approximately six months later. Peripheral blood also featured most of the thyroid clonotypes expanded above 0.001.

The receptor comes from a woman aged 45-65 years with Graves' hyperthyroidism. The rearrangement links TRBV27 to TRBJ2-1, with 11 bases matching TRBD2. Sequencing input: blood. CDR3 protein: CASSLFALAGVGEQFF. The CDR3 coding sequence is TGTGCCAGCAGTTTATTTGCACTAGCGGGAGTCGGTGAGCAGTTCTTC.